This TCR beta chain originates from a study of beta chain features in type 1 diabetes. General study results and limits: Individuals with type 1 diabetes displayed fewer insertions and more deletions at VDJ junctions.

Regarding this clone: Antigen: not known.

Purities over 95% were achieved in all sorted populations. Germline V gene lookup returns CDR1 SNHLY and CDR2 FYNNEI. V was cut by 2 bases and J by 3 bases, with 2 bases left in between. The CDR3 extends over 11 amino acids. Expressed TCRB transcripts were sequenced because the isolated RNA had all been reverse transcribed beforehand. When averaged, stem cell-like memory T cell samples yielded about 920,000 reads. Method: immunoSEQ multiplex PCR; TCRdb's copy keeps in-frame clones and lacks some. This sample has around 13,000 clones; over 40% occur once, and the top ten carry about 0.91%. The sequencing input was stem cell memory CD4+ T cells from blood. The rearrangement uses TRBV2 and TRBJ2-7; D is unresolved. The TCR comes from a man between 18 and 35 years old in good health. CDR3 sequence (DNA): TGTGCCAGCAGTGAACACTACGAGCAGTACTTC. This gives the protein CASSEHYEQYF.